The T cell receptor (beta chain) under discussion was sequenced for a study of T cells in Graves' hyperthyroidism and ophthalmopathy. Across the study: The blood sample was taken at first diagnosis, before treatment began. Regarding the study as a whole: Blood also showed most of the thyroid clonotypes that were expanded above 0.001.

RNA transcripts yielded amplified TCR beta CDR3 regions. Using the HTBI primer set, a first-round RT-PCR was run on the TCR CDR3. TCRdb redid the calling of the multiplex PCR reads with MiXCR, one entry per CDR3 protein. This sample has 490,000 or so distinct CDR3 sequences; about 20% occur once, and the top ten carry about 53%. Clinical symptoms, serum thyroxine, TRAb, thyroid ultrasound and orbital computed tomography established diagnosis. Note on this clonotype: Its antigen remains unidentified.

The CDR3 has 14 residues. The V gene's germline CDR1 is GTSNPN and CDR2 SVGIG (reference sequence). Trimming took off 4 bases at V and 2 bases at J, with 11 bases between the two ends. V usage is TRBV30 and J usage is TRBJ2-2, with D maybe TRBD1 (6 bases). Sequences were obtained from blood. The clonotype comes from a woman aged 65 to 85 with Graves' ophthalmopathy. The CDR3 here is CAWNRQANTGELFF. The CDR3 DNA is TGTGCCTGGAATCGACAGGCTAACACCGGGGAGCTGTTTTTT.